This section outlines one TCR beta chain sequence together with its context. Its target is unknown. TCR beta CDR3 regions were amplified from RNA transcripts. A set of HTBI primers served as the primers for a first-round RT-PCR of the TCR CDR3. One entry per CDR3 protein results from TCRdb running MiXCR on the multiplex PCR reads. The sample contains over 700,000 distinct CDR3 sequences, just over 35% of which appear only once. The sample belongs to a study of T cells in Graves' hyperthyroidism and ophthalmopathy. Graves' hyperthyroidism was deemed stable given no ophthalmopathy progression within 18 months. It was uncontrolled infection, other autoimmune disease, pregnancy or lactation that excluded patients. Orbital computed tomography and thyroid ultrasound, together with serum TRAb and thyroxine and clinical symptoms, were used for diagnoses. Study-level results: Researchers found most expanded thyroid clonotypes above 0.001 in blood as well.

The V gene's germline CDR1 is SEHNR and CDR2 FQNEAQ (reference sequence). V was pared by 5 bases and J by 1 base, with 12 bases between. The length of the CDR3 is 15 residues. The chain uses TRBV7-9 and TRBJ2-1; weak D call: TRBD2 (5 bases). The receptor comes from a woman in her thirties or forties with Graves' hyperthyroidism. Sequences were obtained from blood. CDR3 protein: CASSGGPGSYNEQFF. Here the CDR3 DNA reads TGTGCCAGCAGCGGTGGACCGGGATCCTACAATGAGCAGTTCTTC.